The clone carrying this T cell receptor (beta chain) came up a few times. The antigen remains unidentified. This sample was taken from a study of cytomegalovirus exposure and HLA in healthy donors. On the study more broadly: Previous work identified roughly 120 million unique TCR beta sequences from 150 million to 200 million T cells.

Both 60 Vbeta primers and 13 Jbeta primers went into the PCR. Assay used: immunoSEQ multiplex PCR; TCRdb lists only in-frame clones, some missing. The sample includes some 170,000 clones, approximately 70% of them seen just once. Study results and caveats: For TCR beta chains, V- and J-gene trimming was later linked to a missense DCLRE1C variant. Most TCR sequences were seen very rarely across donors, but some public TCRs occurred in many.

The V end lost 2 bases, the J end lost 5 bases, and 11 bases lay between the germline ends. The CDR3 is 15 residues long. CDR1 and CDR2 (germline): SGHRS, YFSETQ. This receptor was obtained from a human donor in good health. Specimen: PBMCs. The gene calls are TRBV5-1 and TRBJ1-6; D gene ambiguous. CDR3 DNA: TGCGCCAGCAGCTTCGCGGGGTCCAATAATTCACCCCTCCACTTT. Protein: CASSFAGSNNSPLHF.